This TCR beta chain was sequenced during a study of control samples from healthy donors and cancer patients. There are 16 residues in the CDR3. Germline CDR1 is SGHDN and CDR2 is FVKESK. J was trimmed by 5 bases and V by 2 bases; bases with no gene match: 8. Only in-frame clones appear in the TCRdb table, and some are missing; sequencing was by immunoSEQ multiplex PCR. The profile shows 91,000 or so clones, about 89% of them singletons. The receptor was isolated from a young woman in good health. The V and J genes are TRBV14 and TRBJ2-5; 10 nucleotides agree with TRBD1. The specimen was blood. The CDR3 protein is CASSQPMGTGEETQYF. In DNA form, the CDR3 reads TGTGCCAGCAGCCAACCTATGGGGACAGGGGAGGAGACCCAGTACTTC.